This TCR beta chain was documented in a study of blood T cell repertoires in COVID-19. The CDR3 spans 14 residues. Germline CDR1 and CDR2: SQVTM and ANQGSEA. With 6 bases clipped from V and 7 bases from J, the junction kept 12 bases outside the gene matches. Original handling: It was from reference gene primer amplification that nucleated cell counts were estimated. Profiling relied on immunoSEQ multiplex PCR, and the TCRdb table lists in-frame clones only, not all of them. V, J and clone size reflect that table, while D and trimming were determined from the DNA. The data hold 55,000 to 75,000 clones, with roughly 82% observed a single time.

This chain connects TRBV29-1 to TRBJ2-3; 8 nucleotides align to TRBD1. The specimen was peripheral blood. The sequence derives from a man older than 75 with active COVID-19. CDR3 sequence (DNA): TGCAGCGTCACCGGGACAGGCCAACTCAATACGCAGTATTTT. It translates to CSVTGTGQLNTQYF.